This T cell receptor beta chain emerged from a study of CXCR3-negative and CXCR3-positive naive CD8 T cells (dated by TCRdb to between 2018 and 2021). Broadly, across the study: In total, some 150 million TRB reads were obtained, corresponding to roughly 1.5 +/- 0.3 million reads per library. For the TRBV-TRBJ cluster analysis, the naive subsets came from 5 donors, while the memory cells came from 3 donors. Diversity and physicochemical repertoire analyses covered some ten donors pooled from two independent experiments. Paper-wide results and their limitations: Because surface CD5, which is linked to self-reactivity in mice, was comparable between the naive subsets, TCR interaction strength was also inferred from the physicochemical properties of TRB CDR3s. Comparably high repertoire diversity was found in both naive subsets, whereas much lower repertoire diversity was found in memory CD8+ T cells. Compared with CXCR3-negative naive cells, CXCR3-positive naive cells had TRB CDR3s with higher hydrophobicity (lower Kidera factor 4), lower energy, and higher strength and volume indices. Similar TRBV-TRBJ usage was shown by naive CXCR3-negative and CXCR3-positive cells from the same donor, whereas distinct patterns were shown by memory cells. Because CXCR3 expression was partially decreased after cryopreservation, freshly isolated PBMCs were used for most assays.

As concerns this clonotype: Its cognate antigen has yet to be identified.

The CDR3 numbers 12 residues from cysteine through phenylalanine. The DNA sequence is not available. Each CD8+ T cell subset was flow-sorted in triplicate, and 300,000 to 350,000 cells per subset were placed directly into RLT lysis buffer. To keep memory contaminants out, a stringent definition of naive CD8+ T cells was applied: CD45RO-CCR7+CD27+CD95-. Standard density gradient centrifugation was used to isolate peripheral blood mononuclear cells from buffy coats. A FACSAria III was used to flow-sort naive CXCR3-negative and CXCR3-positive CD8+ T cells. Total RNA was extracted from sorted cells using an RNeasy Mini Kit. The sequencer listed for this sample is NextSeq 550. The Human TCR Profiling Kit (MiLaboratory) was used to prepare UMI-labeled 5' RACE TRB cDNA libraries. cDNA synthesis used the entire amount of extracted RNA, and PCR amplification then used the entire amount of cDNA produced. Libraries were prepared in parallel with an identical number of PCR cycles. Processing in the source paper ran as follows. With a minimum of two reads required per UMI, MIGEC and MiXCR pulled out about 54,000 +/- 9,700 unique UMI-labeled TRB cDNA molecules from each library. Each library averaged around 42,000 +/- 9,900 functional in-frame TRB CDR3 nucleotide clonotypes without stop codons. After downsampling to 5000 UMI-labeled TRB molecules per sample, diversity metrics such as normalized Shannon-Wiener and Chao1 were calculated in VDJtools. For the central five CDR3 residues, VDJtools calculated physicochemical properties weighted by clonotype size, namely interaction energy, strength, volume and Kidera factor 4. Following reprocessing of the reads by TCRdb, the data hold one row per CDR3 protein sequence and no DNA is available. What appears here as the V and J calls and clone size reflects TCRdb's work, not the paper's. The table for this sample shows tens of thousands of distinct CDR3 sequences. Together, the top ten hold more than 1.5% of the sample.

The source is a human donor in good health. Some clones in this sample may be carry-over from other donors' samples. The sequencing input was naive CXCR3- CD8+ T cells from blood. What the cell subset or site label conveys for this sample: CD45RO-CCR7+CD27+CD95- naive CD8+ T cells lacking CXCR3 (TNR3-). The V gene is TRBV21-1 and the J gene is TRBJ1-6. TRBV21-1 is annotated as a pseudogene. CDR3 sequence: CASGINNSPLHF.